This TCR beta chain originates from a study of beta chain features in type 1 diabetes. Trimming removed 0 bases from V and 1 base from J, with 6 bases in between. The CDR3 contains 13 residues. Per the germline V gene, CDR1 is GTSNPN and CDR2 is SVGIG (reference sequence). cDNA synthesis used the whole RNA isolate, giving expressed TCRB sequences. Sequencing was performed with immunoSEQ multiplex PCR; in TCRdb, only in-frame clones are kept and a portion is missing. In the table there are 620,000 or so clones, around a sixth of which are singletons. The source material was naive CD4+ T cells from blood. The receptor was derived from a man between 18 and 35 years old in good health. The chain links TRBV30 to TRBJ1-1; D is unresolved. In nucleotides, the CDR3 is TGTGCCTGGAGTGTAACCACGAACACTGAAGCTTTCTTT. It is translated as CAWSVTTNTEAFF.